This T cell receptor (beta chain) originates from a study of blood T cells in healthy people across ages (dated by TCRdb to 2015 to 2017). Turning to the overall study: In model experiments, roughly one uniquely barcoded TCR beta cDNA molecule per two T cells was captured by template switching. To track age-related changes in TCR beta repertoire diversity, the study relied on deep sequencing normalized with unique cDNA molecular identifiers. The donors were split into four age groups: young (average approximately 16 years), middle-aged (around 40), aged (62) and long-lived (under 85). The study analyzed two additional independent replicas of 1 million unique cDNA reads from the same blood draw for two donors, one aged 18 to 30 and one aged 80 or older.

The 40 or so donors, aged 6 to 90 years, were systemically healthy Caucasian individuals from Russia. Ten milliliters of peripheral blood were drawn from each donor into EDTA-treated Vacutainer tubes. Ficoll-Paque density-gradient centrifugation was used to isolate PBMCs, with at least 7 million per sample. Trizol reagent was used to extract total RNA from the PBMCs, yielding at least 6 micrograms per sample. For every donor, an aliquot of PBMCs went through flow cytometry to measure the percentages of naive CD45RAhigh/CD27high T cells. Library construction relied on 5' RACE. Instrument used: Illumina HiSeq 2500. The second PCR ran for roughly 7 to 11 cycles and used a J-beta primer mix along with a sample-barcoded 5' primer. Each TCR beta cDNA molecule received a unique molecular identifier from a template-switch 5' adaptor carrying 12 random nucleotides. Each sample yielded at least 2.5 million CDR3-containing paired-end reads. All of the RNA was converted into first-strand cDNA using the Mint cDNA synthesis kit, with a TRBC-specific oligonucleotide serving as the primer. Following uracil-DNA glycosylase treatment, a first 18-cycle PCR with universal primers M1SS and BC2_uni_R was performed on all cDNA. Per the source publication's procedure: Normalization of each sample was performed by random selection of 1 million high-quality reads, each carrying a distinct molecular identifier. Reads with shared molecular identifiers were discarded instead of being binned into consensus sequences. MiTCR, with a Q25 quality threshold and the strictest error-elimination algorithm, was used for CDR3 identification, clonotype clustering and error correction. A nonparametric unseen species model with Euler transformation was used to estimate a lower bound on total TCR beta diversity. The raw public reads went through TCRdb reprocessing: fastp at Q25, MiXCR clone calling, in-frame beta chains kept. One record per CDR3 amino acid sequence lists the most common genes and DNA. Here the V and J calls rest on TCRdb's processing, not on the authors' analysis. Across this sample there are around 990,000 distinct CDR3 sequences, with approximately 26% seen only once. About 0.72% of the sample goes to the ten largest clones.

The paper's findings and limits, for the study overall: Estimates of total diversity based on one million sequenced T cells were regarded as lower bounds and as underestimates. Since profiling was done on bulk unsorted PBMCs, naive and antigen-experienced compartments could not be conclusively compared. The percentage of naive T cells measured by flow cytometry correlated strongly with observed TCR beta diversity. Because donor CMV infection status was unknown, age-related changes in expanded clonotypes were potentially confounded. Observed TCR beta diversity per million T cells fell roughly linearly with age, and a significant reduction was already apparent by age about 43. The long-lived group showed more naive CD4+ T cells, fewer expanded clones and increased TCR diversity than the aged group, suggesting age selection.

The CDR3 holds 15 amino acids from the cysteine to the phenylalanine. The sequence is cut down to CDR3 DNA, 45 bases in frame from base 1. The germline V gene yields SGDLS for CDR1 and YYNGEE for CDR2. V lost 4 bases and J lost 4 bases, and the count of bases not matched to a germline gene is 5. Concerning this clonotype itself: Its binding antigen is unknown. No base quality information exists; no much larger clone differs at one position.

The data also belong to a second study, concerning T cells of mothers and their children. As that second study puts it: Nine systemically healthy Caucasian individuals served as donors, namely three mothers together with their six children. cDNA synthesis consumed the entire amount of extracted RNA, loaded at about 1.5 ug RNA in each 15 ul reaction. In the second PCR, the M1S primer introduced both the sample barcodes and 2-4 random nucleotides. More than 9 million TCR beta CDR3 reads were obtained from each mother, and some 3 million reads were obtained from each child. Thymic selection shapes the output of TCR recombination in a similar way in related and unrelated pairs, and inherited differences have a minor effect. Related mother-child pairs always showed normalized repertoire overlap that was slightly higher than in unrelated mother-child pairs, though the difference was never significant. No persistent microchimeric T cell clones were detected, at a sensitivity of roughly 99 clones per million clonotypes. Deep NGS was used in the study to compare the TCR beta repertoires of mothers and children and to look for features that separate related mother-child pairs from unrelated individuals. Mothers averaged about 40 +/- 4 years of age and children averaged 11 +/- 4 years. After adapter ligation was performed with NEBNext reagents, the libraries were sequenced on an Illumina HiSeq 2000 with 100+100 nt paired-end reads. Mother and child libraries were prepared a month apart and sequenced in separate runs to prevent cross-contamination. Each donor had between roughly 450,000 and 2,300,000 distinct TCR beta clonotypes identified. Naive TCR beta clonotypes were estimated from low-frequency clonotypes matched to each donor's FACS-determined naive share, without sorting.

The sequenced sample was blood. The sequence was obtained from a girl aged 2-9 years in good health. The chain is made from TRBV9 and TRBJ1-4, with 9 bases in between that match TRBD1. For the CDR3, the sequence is CASSQGTGSNEKLFF. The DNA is TGTGCCAGCAGCCAGGGGACAGGGAGTAATGAAAAACTGTTTTTT.